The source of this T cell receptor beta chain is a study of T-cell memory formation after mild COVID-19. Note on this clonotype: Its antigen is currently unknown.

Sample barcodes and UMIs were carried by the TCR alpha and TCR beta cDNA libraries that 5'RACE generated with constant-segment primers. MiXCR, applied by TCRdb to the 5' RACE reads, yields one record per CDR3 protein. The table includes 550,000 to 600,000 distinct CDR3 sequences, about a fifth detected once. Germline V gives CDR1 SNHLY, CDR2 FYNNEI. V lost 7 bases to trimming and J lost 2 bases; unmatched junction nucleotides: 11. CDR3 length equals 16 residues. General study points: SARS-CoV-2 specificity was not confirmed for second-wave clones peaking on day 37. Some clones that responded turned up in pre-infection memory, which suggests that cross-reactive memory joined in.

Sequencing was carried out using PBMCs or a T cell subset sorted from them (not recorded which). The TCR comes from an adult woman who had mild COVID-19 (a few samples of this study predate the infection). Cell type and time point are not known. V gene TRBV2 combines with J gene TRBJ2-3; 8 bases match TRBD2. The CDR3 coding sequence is TGTGCCAGCAAGCGAAGCGCTAGCGGGTACACAGATACGCAGTATTTT. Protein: CASKRSASGYTDTQYF.